This T cell receptor beta chain came from a study of blood T cell repertoires in COVID-19. Using immunoSEQ multiplex PCR, the repertoire was profiled, and TCRdb retains in-frame clones only, with some absent. The sample lists nearly 85,000 clones; 83% were seen once. This clone has more than one count but fewer than ten. The CDR3 contains 12 residues. With 3 bases removed from V and 4 bases from J, the gap between germline ends came to 7 bases. The germline CDR1 and CDR2 sequences are SGHAT and FQNNGV. The chain joins TRBV11-2 to TRBJ2-7; D ambiguous. The receptor comes from a woman aged 55-70 years with acute or convalescent COVID-19. Sequenced material: peripheral blood. The CDR3 protein is CASSLGQYEQYF. CDR3 in DNA: TGTGCCAGCAGCTTGGGCCAATACGAGCAGTACTTC.